This TCR beta chain was recovered during a study of human T cells and chemical hapten exposure. About the study: Diphenylcyclopropenone, dosed weekly to the scalp, was given to patients throughout the approximately 23-week study.

This clonotype showed up many times. The library attached unique molecular identifiers to individual cDNA molecules. One entry per CDR3 protein, called by TCRdb with MiXCR from the RACE reads. The table has fewer than 500,000 distinct CDR3 sequences, approximately 4.4% seen once. Deletions cut 2 bases from V and 1 base from J, with 11 bases between. The CDR3 contains 15 residues. CDR1 SNHLY and CDR2 FYNNEI come from the germline V gene. As to time point: patch test 1, 2 weeks after DPC sensitization. Treatment specified: therapeutic diphenylcyclopropenone sensitization with weekly scalp DPC. Blood was collected ahead of every patch test applied.

The sample consisted of whole blood, taken in connection with sensitization to the hapten diphenylcyclopropenone (DPC). The rearrangement joins TRBV2 to TRBJ1-1, with D possibly being TRBD1 (6 bases). The clonotype comes from a woman in her fifties or sixties with alopecia areata. Some clones in this sample may be carry-over from other donors' samples. In nucleotides, the CDR3 is TGTGCCAGCAGTGAAATGAAACAGGGGAACACTGAAGCTTTCTTT. It specifies CASSEMKQGNTEAFF.